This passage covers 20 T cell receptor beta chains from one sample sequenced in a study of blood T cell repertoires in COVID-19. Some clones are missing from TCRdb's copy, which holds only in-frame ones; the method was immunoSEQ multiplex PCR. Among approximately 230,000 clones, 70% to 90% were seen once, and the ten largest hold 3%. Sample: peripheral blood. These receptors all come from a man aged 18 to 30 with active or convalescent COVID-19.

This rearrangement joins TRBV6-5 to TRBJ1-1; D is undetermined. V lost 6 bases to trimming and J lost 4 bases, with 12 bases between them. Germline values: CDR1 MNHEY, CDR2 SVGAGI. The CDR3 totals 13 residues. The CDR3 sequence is CASSPAGITEAFF. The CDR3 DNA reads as TGTGCCAGCAGCCCCGCCGGGATCACTGAAGCTTTCTTT.

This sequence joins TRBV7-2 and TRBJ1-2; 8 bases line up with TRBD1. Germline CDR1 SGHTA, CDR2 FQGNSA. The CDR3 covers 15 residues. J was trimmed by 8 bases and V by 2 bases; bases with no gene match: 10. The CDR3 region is CASSLLSAGGAGYTF. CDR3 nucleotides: TGTGCCAGCAGCTTATTGTCGGCAGGGGGCGCAGGCTACACCTTC.

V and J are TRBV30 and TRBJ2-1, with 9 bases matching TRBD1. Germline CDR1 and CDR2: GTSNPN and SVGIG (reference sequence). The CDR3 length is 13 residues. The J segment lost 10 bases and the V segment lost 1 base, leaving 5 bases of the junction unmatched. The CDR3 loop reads CAWSGDRVGEQFF. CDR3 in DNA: TGTGCCTGGAGTGGGGACAGGGTTGGGGAGCAGTTCTTC. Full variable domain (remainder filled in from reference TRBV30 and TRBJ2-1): SQTIHQWPATLVQPVGSPLSLECTVEGTSNPNLYWYRQAAGRGLQLLFYSVGIGQISSEVPQNLSASRPQDRQFILSSKKLLLSDSGFYLCAWSGDRVGEQFFGPGTRLTVL.

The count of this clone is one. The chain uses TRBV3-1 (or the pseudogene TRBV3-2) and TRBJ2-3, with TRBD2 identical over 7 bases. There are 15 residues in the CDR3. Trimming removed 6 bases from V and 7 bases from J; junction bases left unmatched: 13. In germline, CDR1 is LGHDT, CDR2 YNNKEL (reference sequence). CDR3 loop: CASRTTTAGRHTQYF. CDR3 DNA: TGTGCCAGCAGGACGACTACAGCGGGGAGACATACGCAGTATTTT.

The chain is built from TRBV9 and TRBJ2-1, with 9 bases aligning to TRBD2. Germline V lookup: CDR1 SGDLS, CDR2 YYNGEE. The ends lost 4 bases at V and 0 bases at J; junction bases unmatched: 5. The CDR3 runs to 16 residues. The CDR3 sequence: CASSPASGTSYNEQFF. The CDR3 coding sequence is TGTGCCAGCAGCCCCGCTAGCGGGACCTCCTACAATGAGCAGTTCTTC.

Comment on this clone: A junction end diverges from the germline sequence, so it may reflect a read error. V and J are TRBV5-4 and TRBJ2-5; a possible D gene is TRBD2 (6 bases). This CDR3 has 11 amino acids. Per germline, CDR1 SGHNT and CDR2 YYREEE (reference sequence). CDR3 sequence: CASSGGAQEDF. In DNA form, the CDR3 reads TGTGCCAGCAGCGGAGGGGCCCAAGAGGACTTC.

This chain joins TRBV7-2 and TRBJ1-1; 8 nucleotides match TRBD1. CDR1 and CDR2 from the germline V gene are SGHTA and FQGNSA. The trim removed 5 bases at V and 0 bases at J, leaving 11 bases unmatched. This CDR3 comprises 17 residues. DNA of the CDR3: TGTGCCAGCAGCCTCGTTGGGACAGGAACATTGAACACTGAAGCTTTCTTT. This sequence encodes CASSLVGTGTLNTEAFF.

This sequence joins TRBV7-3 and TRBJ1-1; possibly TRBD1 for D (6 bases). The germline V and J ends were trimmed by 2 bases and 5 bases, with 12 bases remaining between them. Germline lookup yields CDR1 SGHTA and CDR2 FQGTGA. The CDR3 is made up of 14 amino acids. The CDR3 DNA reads TGTGCCAGCAGCTTAGCAGGGGCAGGGACTGAAGCTTTCTTT. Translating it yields CASSLAGAGTEAFF.

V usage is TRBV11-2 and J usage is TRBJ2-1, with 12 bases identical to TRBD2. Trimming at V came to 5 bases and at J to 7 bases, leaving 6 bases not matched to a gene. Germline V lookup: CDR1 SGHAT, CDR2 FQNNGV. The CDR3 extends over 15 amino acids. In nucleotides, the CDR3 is TGTGCCAGCAGCCCGGGGACTAGCGGGTCGAATGAGCAGTTCTTC. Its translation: CASSPGTSGSNEQFF.

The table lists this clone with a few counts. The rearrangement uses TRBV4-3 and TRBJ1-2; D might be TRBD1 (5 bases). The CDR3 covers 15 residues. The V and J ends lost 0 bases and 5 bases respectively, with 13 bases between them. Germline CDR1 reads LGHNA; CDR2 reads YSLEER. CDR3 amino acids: CASSQDMGQSYGYTF. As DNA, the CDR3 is TGCGCCAGCAGCCAAGATATGGGGCAGAGTTATGGCTACACCTTC.

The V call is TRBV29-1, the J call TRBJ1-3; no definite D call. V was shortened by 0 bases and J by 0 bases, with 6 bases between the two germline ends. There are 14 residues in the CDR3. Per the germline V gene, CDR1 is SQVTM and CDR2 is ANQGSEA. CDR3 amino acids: CSVEDTNSGNTIYF. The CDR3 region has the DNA TGCAGCGTTGAAGACACTAACTCTGGAAACACCATATATTTT.

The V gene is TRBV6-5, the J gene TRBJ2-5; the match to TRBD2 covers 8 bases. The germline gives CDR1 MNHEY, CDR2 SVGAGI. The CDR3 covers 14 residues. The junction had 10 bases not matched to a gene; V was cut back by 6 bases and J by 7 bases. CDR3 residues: CASRRGESWGTQYF. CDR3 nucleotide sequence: TGTGCCAGCAGGCGGGGGGAATCTTGGGGGACCCAGTACTTC.

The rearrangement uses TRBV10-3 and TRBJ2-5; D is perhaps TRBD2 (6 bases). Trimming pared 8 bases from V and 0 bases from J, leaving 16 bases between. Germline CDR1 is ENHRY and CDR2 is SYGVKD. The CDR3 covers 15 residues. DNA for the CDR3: TGTGCCATCCGCCGGGGGAGCCAGGACCAAGAGACCCAGTACTTC. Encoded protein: CAIRRGSQDQETQYF.

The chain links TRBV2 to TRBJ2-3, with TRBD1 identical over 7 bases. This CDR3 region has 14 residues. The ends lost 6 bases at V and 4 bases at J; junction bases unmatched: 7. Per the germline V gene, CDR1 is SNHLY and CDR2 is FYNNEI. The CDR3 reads CASRMTGTADTQYF. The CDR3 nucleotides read TGTGCCAGCAGGATGACAGGGACGGCAGATACGCAGTATTTT.

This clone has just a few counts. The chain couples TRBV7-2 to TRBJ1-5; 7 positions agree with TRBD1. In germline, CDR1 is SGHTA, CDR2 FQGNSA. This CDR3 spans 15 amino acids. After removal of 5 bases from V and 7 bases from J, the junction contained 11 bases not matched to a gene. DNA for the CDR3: TGTGCCAGCAGCGGAACCAACAGGGGACTCCAGCCCCAGCATTTT. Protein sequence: CASSGTNRGLQPQHF.

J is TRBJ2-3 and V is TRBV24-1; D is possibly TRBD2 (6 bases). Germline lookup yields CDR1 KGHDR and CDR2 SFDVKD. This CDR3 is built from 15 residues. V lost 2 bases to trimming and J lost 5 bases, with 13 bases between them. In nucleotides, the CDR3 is TGTGCCACCAGTGATTATCCGGGAGCGAAAGATACGCAGTATTTT. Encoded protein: CATSDYPGAKDTQYF.

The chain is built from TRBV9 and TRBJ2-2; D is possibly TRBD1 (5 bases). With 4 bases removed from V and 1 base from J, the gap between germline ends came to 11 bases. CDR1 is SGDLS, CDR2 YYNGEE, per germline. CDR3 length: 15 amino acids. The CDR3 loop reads CASSTDSQNTGELFF. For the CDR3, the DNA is TGTGCCAGCAGCACCGACAGCCAGAACACCGGGGAGCTGTTTTTT.

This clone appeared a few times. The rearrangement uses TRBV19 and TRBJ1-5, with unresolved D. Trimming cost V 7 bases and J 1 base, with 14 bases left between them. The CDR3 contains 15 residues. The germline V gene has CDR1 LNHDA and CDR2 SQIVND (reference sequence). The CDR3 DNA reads TGTGCCAGTAAAGGAATCAGGTTAAGCAATCAGCCCCAGCATTTT. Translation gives CASKGIRLSNQPQHF.

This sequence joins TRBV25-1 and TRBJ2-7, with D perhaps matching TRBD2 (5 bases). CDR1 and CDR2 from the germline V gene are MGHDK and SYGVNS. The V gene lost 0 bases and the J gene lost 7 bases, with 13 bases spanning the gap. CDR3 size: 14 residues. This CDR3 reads CASSEYTRSGEQYF. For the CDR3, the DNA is TGTGCCAGCAGTGAATACACCAGGTCGGGGGAGCAGTACTTC.

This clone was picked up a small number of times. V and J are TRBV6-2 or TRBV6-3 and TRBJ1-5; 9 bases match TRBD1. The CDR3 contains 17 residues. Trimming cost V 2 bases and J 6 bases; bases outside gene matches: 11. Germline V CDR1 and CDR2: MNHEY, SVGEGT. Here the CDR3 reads CASSYQNAGTGIQPQHF. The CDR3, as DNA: TGTGCCAGCAGTTACCAAAACGCCGGGACAGGGATTCAGCCCCAGCATTTT.